This TCR beta chain was profiled in a study of blood T cell repertoires in COVID-19. Only in-frame clones appear in the TCRdb table, and some are missing; sequencing was by immunoSEQ multiplex PCR. The table has around 190,000 clones, about 83% seen once. J was trimmed by 3 bases and V by 4 bases; bases with no gene match: 10. This CDR3 is 17 amino acids long. CDR1 SGHTA and CDR2 FQGNSA come from the germline V gene. The sequence was collected from a woman aged 30 to 39 who had been exposed to COVID-19. The chain links TRBV7-2 to TRBJ2-3, with TRBD2 matching over 10 bases. What was sequenced was PBMCs or T cells enriched from blood (not recorded which). For the CDR3, the DNA is TGTGCCAGCAGCTCAGGGAGCGGGGGGGCCTATACAGATACGCAGTATTTT. Encoded protein: CASSSGSGGAYTDTQYF.